What follows are 7 T cell receptor beta chains derived from one specimen sequenced in a study of spatial heterogeneity in lung cancer. MiXCR, run by TCRdb on the 5' RACE reads, gives a single entry per CDR3 protein. The data hold approximately 40,000 distinct CDR3 sequences, with approximately 5.2% observed a single time. The time point here: sample taken at primary tumor resection. The sequenced material consisted of unsorted whole RNA from tumor, nontumor lung or frozen PBMC. The specimen was PBMCs, collected at surgery. The receptor set was obtained from a female donor with early-stage non-small cell lung cancer.

The genes are TRBV21-1 and TRBJ2-1; the D segment call TRBD2 is taken from the table without a DNA check. TRBV21-1 is a listed pseudogene. The CDR3 totals 16 residues. The CDR3 is CASSKKEMGPTNEQFF. The CDR3 bases are TGTGCCAGCAGCAAGAAGGAAATGGGCCCGACCAATGAGCAGTTCTTC.

J is TRBJ2-1 and V is TRBV2; D unresolved. Trimming pared 3 bases from V and 3 bases from J, leaving 15 bases between. Germline V gene lookup returns CDR1 SNHLY and CDR2 FYNNEI. This CDR3 is 16 amino acids long. CDR3: CASSDRRFSIYNEQFF. The CDR3 DNA follows: TGTGCCAGCAGTGACCGTAGGTTCAGTATCTACAATGAGCAGTTCTTC.

Ten or more counts support this clonotype. The chain is built from TRBV4-1 and TRBJ2-7; D unclear. V lost 6 bases and J lost 5, with 23 bases in between. In germline, CDR1 is MGHRA, CDR2 YSYEKL. The CDR3 totals 16 residues. CDR3 DNA: TGCGCCAGCAGTCTACCTAGGGTTATCTGGAGCGACGAGCAGTACTTC. This translates into CASSLPRVIWSDEQYF.

This clonotype was recorded at least ten times. This chain uses TRBV5-1 with TRBJ2-7, with 7 bases aligning to TRBD1. This CDR3 contains 15 residues. The junction had 8 bases not matched to a gene; V was cut back by 3 bases and J by 2 bases. Germline V gives CDR1 SGHRS, CDR2 YFSETQ. The CDR3 sequence is CASSSSGQGAYEQYF. Written as DNA, the CDR3 is TGCGCCAGCAGCTCCTCGGGGCAGGGGGCCTACGAGCAGTACTTC.

There are many counts of this clonotype. The rearrangement joins TRBV5-1 to TRBJ1-1, with D maybe TRBD1 (5 bases). Germline V gene lookup returns CDR1 SGHRS and CDR2 YFSETQ. V was shortened by 0 bases and J by 3 bases, with 9 bases between the two germline ends. This CDR3 has 14 amino acids. CDR3 DNA sequence: TGCGCCAGCAGCTTGGATGGGGGAGACACTGAAGCTTTCTTT. Encoded protein: CASSLDGGDTEAFF.

There are many counts of this clonotype. The chain is built from TRBV7-8 and TRBJ1-5; D ambiguous. V was cut by 0 bases and J by 7 bases, with 10 bases left in between. CDR1 is SGHVS and CDR2 is FQNEAQ in the germline V gene. The CDR3 has 14 residues. CDR3 sequence reads: CASSLASGSQPQHF. In DNA, the CDR3 is TGTGCCAGCAGCTTAGCGTCGGGGTCCCAGCCCCAGCATTTT.

This clonotype occurred many times. The gene calls are TRBV10-1 and TRBJ2-5, with 10 bases matching TRBD2. The V and J ends lost 11 bases and 5 bases, in that order; junction bases with no gene match: 5. This CDR3 is 12 amino acids long. Germline values: CDR1 WNHNN, CDR2 SYGVQD (reference sequence). DNA of the CDR3: TGCGCCTCTAGCGGGAGATGGGAGACCCAGTACTTC. This encodes CASSGRWETQYF.